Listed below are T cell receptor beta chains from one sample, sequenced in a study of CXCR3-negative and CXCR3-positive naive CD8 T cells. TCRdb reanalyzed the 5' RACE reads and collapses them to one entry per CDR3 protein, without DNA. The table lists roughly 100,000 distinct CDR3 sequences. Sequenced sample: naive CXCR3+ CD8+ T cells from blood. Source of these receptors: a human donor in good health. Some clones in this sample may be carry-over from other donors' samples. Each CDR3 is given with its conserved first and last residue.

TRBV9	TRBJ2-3	CASSDTTEDTQYF
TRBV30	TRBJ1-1	CAWSVGRLNTEAFF
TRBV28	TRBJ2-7	CASSYIGDGHEQYF
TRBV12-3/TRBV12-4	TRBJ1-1	CASSLADRSTEAFF
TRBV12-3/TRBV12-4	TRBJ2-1	CASSLAPTNTYNEQFF
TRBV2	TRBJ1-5	CASTRTGQGDNQPQHF
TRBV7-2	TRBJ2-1	CASSLAVRQGYNEQFF
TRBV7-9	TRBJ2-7	CASRQGGSYEQYF
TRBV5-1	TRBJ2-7	CASSPGTGAGRSYEQYF
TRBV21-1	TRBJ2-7	CASSKVGEQYF
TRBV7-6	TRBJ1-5	CASSSTANQPQHF
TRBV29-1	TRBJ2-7	CSVTGTGGEQYF
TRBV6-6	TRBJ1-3	CASSYSREYSGNTIYF
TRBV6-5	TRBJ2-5	CASSYAGTSVGIQETQYF
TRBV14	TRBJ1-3	CASSQVVGGIVGFGNTIYF
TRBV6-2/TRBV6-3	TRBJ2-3	CASIPPGTQYF
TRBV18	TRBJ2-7	CASSAGGSSYEQYF
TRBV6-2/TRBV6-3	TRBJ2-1	CASSYLVAFEQFF
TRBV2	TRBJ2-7	CASSEHGSGFEQYF
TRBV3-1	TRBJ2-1	CASSQGTSGIVFEQFF
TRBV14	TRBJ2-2	CASSQDFGRENTGELFF
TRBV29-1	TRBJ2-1	CSGRQSNEQFF
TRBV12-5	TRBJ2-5	CASGLVPASSGGVTQYF
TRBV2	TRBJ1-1	CASSGSGSEAFF
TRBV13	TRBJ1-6	CASSLRGTEYNSPLHF
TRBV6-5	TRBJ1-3	CASSYSLNSGNTIYF
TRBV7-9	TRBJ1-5	CASTTDISNQPQHF
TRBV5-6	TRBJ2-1	CASTSPGGTGDEQFF
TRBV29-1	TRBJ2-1	CSDRTRLDPDNEQFF
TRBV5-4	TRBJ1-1	CASSDGTANTESFF
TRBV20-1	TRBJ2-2	CSARDIWGRDTGELFF
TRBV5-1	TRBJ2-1	CASSHYSGGAGNEQFF
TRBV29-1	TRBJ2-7	CSVKGVAGDNAYEQYF
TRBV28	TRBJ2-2	CASKKATGPRNTGELFF
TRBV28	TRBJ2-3	CASRGTDTQYF
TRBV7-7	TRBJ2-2	CASSPQGANTGELFF
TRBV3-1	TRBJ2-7	CASRSPSDPQDEQYF
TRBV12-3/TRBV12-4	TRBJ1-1	CASSPETAIEAFF
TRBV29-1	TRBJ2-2	CSVDWMNTGELFF
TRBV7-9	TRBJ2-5	CASSFPGRGETQYF
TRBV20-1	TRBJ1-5	CSARDRQSPGNQPQHF
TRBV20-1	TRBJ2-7	CSARSLAGSFSYEQYF
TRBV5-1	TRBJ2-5	CASKEGPETQYF
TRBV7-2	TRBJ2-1	CASSPPPTGGGQFF
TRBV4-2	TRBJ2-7	CASSQEGRSYEQYF
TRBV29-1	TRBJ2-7	CSVEKGAGEQYF
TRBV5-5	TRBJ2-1	CASSDYPINNEQFF
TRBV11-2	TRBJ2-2	CASSLGWGDTGELFF
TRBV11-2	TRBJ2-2	CASSLVGSTGELFF
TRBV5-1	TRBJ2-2	CASYTGANTGELFF